This is a list of T cell receptor beta chains from one sample in a study of OX40 agonist ivuxolimab in advanced cancers. The repertoire was sequenced with immunoSEQ multiplex PCR; TCRdb's copy has only in-frame clones and lacks some. The data contain approximately 10,000 clones, approximately 87% of them singletons. The starting material was CD4+ or CD8+ T cells sorted from blood, obtained in a trial of the OX40 agonist ivuxolimab. The receptors stem from an adult with an advanced solid tumor such as melanoma, head and neck, liver or kidney cancer. Each CDR3 is given with its conserved first and last residue. D genes are given only for firm matches. Expanded clones get a size class; other rows say once, few or many, or leave the size out.

v_gene: TRBV7-6
j_gene: TRBJ2-5
abundance: -
d_gene: TRBD1
CDR3nt: TGTGCCAGCAGCGAACACAGGGGGCGAGAAGAGACCCAGTACTTC
CDR3aa: CASSEHRGREETQYF

v_gene: TRBV27
j_gene: TRBJ1-5
abundance: -
d_gene: TRBD1
CDR3nt: TGTGCCAGCAGTCCGGGGACAGGACATCAGCCCCAGCATTTT
CDR3aa: CASSPGTGHQPQHF

v_gene: TRBV6-1
j_gene: TRBJ2-3
abundance: -
d_gene: TRBD2
CDR3nt: TGTGCCAGCAGTGAAGCTCCTCTTGCGGGGGGGAGAGATACGCAGTATTTT
CDR3aa: CASSEAPLAGGRDTQYF

v_gene: TRBV28
j_gene: TRBJ2-7
abundance: -
d_gene: -
CDR3nt: TGTGCCAGCAGTTTACAGGGACGAAACTACGAGCAGTACTTC
CDR3aa: CASSLQGRNYEQYF

v_gene: TRBV9
j_gene: TRBJ2-5
abundance: -
d_gene: TRBD1
CDR3nt: TGTGCCAGCAGCCCGACAGGGAAGGGAGAGACCCAGTACTTC
CDR3aa: CASSPTGKGETQYF

v_gene: TRBV7-9
j_gene: TRBJ2-1
abundance: -
d_gene: TRBD1
CDR3nt: TGTGCCAGCAGCTCACACAGGGGGAGCTCCTACAATGAGCAGTTCTTC
CDR3aa: CASSSHRGSSYNEQFF

v_gene: TRBV19
j_gene: TRBJ2-1
abundance: -
d_gene: TRBD1
CDR3nt: TGTGCCAGTAGTATGACAGGGGGCGGTGAGCAGTTCTTC
CDR3aa: CASSMTGGGEQFF

v_gene: TRBV28
j_gene: TRBJ1-5
abundance: -
d_gene: -
CDR3nt: TGTGCCAGCAGTTTCGTTGGGGGGTCCAGCAATCAGCCCCAGCATTTT
CDR3aa: CASSFVGGSSNQPQHF

v_gene: TRBV10-2
j_gene: TRBJ2-1
abundance: -
d_gene: TRBD2
CDR3nt: TGCCCCACCAGACGCCCGGGACTAGCGGGTCGGCATGAGCAGTTCTTC
CDR3aa: CPTRRPGLAGRHEQFF

v_gene: TRBV29-1
j_gene: TRBJ1-6
abundance: -
d_gene: TRBD1
CDR3nt: TGCAGCGTTGATCAGGGGGCAGGATCACCCCTCCACTTT
CDR3aa: CSVDQGAGSPLHF

v_gene: TRBV5-1
j_gene: TRBJ2-7
abundance: -
d_gene: -
CDR3nt: TGCGCCAGCAGCTTGAGTGGGTTCTACGAGCAGTACTTC
CDR3aa: CASSLSGFYEQYF

v_gene: TRBV6-5
j_gene: TRBJ2-1
abundance: -
d_gene: -
CDR3nt: TGTGCCAGCAGTTACTCCCTCGGCGGAGAGCAGTTCTTC
CDR3aa: CASSYSLGGEQFF

v_gene: TRBV5-1
j_gene: TRBJ2-7
abundance: few
d_gene: -
CDR3nt: TGCGCCACCAACGAGGGGGGGCCCCCCTACGAGCAGTACTTC
CDR3aa: CATNEGGPPYEQYF

v_gene: TRBV11-2
j_gene: TRBJ2-2
abundance: -
d_gene: -
CDR3nt: TGTGCCAGCAGCTTAGGAGGCACCGGGGAGCTGTTTTTT
CDR3aa: CASSLGGTGELFF

v_gene: TRBV5-1
j_gene: TRBJ2-7
abundance: -
d_gene: -
CDR3nt: TGCGCCAGCGCTGGGCAGGGAAGAGAGCAGTACTTC
CDR3aa: CASAGQGREQYF

v_gene: TRBV9
j_gene: TRBJ1-6
abundance: few
d_gene: TRBD1
CDR3nt: TGTGCCAGCCGGGACAGGGGTTATTCACCCCTCCACTTT
CDR3aa: CASRDRGYSPLHF

v_gene: TRBV6-5
j_gene: TRBJ1-1
abundance: -
d_gene: TRBD1
CDR3nt: TGTGCCAGCAGACAAGACAGGGGGACTGAAGCTTTCTTT
CDR3aa: CASRQDRGTEAFF

v_gene: TRBV2
j_gene: TRBJ2-1
abundance: -
d_gene: -
CDR3nt: TGTGCCAGCAGGGAGGAGGTAGCTGCCGTCCATGAGCAGTTCTTC
CDR3aa: CASREEVAAVHEQFF

v_gene: TRBV7-9
j_gene: TRBJ2-7
abundance: -
d_gene: -
CDR3nt: TGTGCCAGCAGCTCCCGGGACTCTAGGTCCTACGAGCAGTACTTC
CDR3aa: CASSSRDSRSYEQYF

v_gene: TRBV19
j_gene: TRBJ2-1
abundance: -
d_gene: -
CDR3nt: TGTGCCAGTACCGCACAGGGAGAGGTCAATGAGCAGTTCTTC
CDR3aa: CASTAQGEVNEQFF

v_gene: TRBV7-8
j_gene: TRBJ1-2
abundance: -
d_gene: -
CDR3nt: TGTGCCAGCAGCCCGGGTGGAGGGCCGGCCGGTGGCTACACCTTC
CDR3aa: CASSPGGGPAGGYTF

v_gene: TRBV4-1
j_gene: TRBJ2-7
abundance: -
d_gene: TRBD2
CDR3nt: TGCGCCAGCAGCCAAGTCGGTAGCGGGGGGTCCGAGCAGTACTTC
CDR3aa: CASSQVGSGGSEQYF

v_gene: TRBV7-9
j_gene: TRBJ2-1
abundance: few
d_gene: -
CDR3nt: TGTGCCAGCAGCTTAGTAGCAGAATCCTACAATGAGCAGTTCTTC
CDR3aa: CASSLVAESYNEQFF

v_gene: TRBV10-1
j_gene: TRBJ2-1
abundance: few
d_gene: -
CDR3nt: TGCGCCAGCAGTGAGTCGTGGCAGGAGCAGTTCTTC
CDR3aa: CASSESWQEQFF

v_gene: TRBV13
j_gene: TRBJ2-1
abundance: -
d_gene: -
CDR3nt: TGTGCCAGCACTTTTGGAGACACAACCTACAATGAGCAGTTCTTC
CDR3aa: CASTFGDTTYNEQFF

v_gene: TRBV4-1
j_gene: TRBJ2-5
abundance: -
d_gene: TRBD2
CDR3nt: TGCGCCAGCAGCCTGCAAAGCGGGGGGGCCGGGACCCAGTACTTC
CDR3aa: CASSLQSGGAGTQYF

v_gene: TRBV21-1
j_gene: TRBJ2-7
abundance: once
d_gene: -
CDR3nt: TGTGCCAGCAGCAAAGGGACAGGGGGCTACGAGCAGTACTTC
CDR3aa: CASSKGTGGYEQYF

v_gene: TRBV5-4
j_gene: TRBJ1-1
abundance: -
d_gene: -
CDR3nt: TGTGCCAGCAGCTTGGAATTGGCAGCAATGAACACTGAAGCTTTCTTT
CDR3aa: CASSLELAAMNTEAFF

v_gene: TRBV19
j_gene: TRBJ2-7
abundance: -
d_gene: TRBD1
CDR3nt: TGTGCCAGTAGTTATACCCGGGACAGCCTCTACGAGCAGTACTTC
CDR3aa: CASSYTRDSLYEQYF

v_gene: TRBV6-6
j_gene: TRBJ1-4
abundance: -
d_gene: -
CDR3nt: TGTGCCAGCAGTGACAGCCAGGGGCGTGAAAAACTGTTTTTT
CDR3aa: CASSDSQGREKLFF

v_gene: TRBV11-2
j_gene: TRBJ2-7
abundance: large
d_gene: -
CDR3nt: TGTGCCAGCAGCTTACGTGGGCTAGAGCAGTACTTC
CDR3aa: CASSLRGLEQYF

v_gene: TRBV10-1
j_gene: TRBJ1-1
abundance: -
d_gene: -
CDR3nt: TGCGCCAGCAGTGACCCCGGACAAAACACTGAAGCTTTCTTT
CDR3aa: CASSDPGQNTEAFF

v_gene: TRBV4-1
j_gene: TRBJ1-4
abundance: few
d_gene: TRBD1
CDR3nt: TGCGCCAGCAGCCAAGAAGACAGGGTTACAACTAATGAAAAACTGTTTTTT
CDR3aa: CASSQEDRVTTNEKLFF

v_gene: TRBV9
j_gene: TRBJ2-6
abundance: -
d_gene: -
CDR3nt: TGTGCCAGCAGTTGGGGGGACTCTGGGGCCAACGTCCTGACTTTC
CDR3aa: CASSWGDSGANVLTF

v_gene: TRBV11-3
j_gene: TRBJ2-2
abundance: -
d_gene: -
CDR3nt: TGTGCCAGCAGCTTAGACCGAGGAACCGGGGAGCTGTTTTTT
CDR3aa: CASSLDRGTGELFF

v_gene: TRBV7-6
j_gene: TRBJ2-7
abundance: -
d_gene: TRBD1
CDR3nt: TGTGCCAGCAGCTTAGGTGGGACAGGGGGCCGGGAGCAGTACTTC
CDR3aa: CASSLGGTGGREQYF

v_gene: TRBV27
j_gene: TRBJ1-1
abundance: few
d_gene: -
CDR3nt: TGTGCCAGCAGTTCGGGACCCTACACTGAAGCTTTCTTT
CDR3aa: CASSSGPYTEAFF